Listed here is a single T cell receptor beta chain. Cohorts were based on clinical histories the participants reported. Produced via immunoSEQ multiplex PCR; TCRdb's table is partial and in-frame only. The table has 250,000 to 300,000 clones, 80% to 85% seen once. The sample is drawn from a study of blood T cell repertoires in COVID-19. Study-level information: Material from acute and convalescent COVID-19 was sourced from the United States, Italy and Spain. Sources were T cells, B-cell-depleted T cells, or PBMCs; the material itself was cDNA or gDNA.

This CDR3 region has 14 residues. With 3 bases removed from V and 1 base from J, the gap between germline ends came to 7 bases. Per the germline V gene, CDR1 is SNHLY and CDR2 is FYNNEI. The material sequenced was PBMCs or T cells enriched from blood (not recorded which). The clonotype was recovered from a man over 45 who had recovered from COVID-19. V and J are TRBV2 and TRBJ1-5; no reliable D call. The CDR3 region is CASSDGRSNQPQHF. DNA of the CDR3: TGTGCCAGCAGTGACGGGAGGAGCAATCAGCCCCAGCATTTT.